This T cell receptor (beta chain) was documented in a study of OX40 agonist ivuxolimab in advanced cancers. Study-level information: Age averaged 60 years (range roughly 23 to 90), and roughly 82% were male. Study-level points and caveats: The average count of expanded clones was higher among CD8+ T cells than among CD4+.

On this clone: What it recognizes is unknown. This sample also contains other DNA sequences that code for the same CDR3.

Germline CDR1 SNHLY, CDR2 FYNNEI. The CDR3 is 14 residues long. Trimming took off 3 bases at V and 1 base at J, with 9 bases between the two ends. If patients had autoimmune disease history or systemic immunosuppression, they were excluded. Produced via immunoSEQ multiplex PCR; TCRdb's table is partial and in-frame only. The repertoire has around 79,000 clones, around nine tenths of them found once; the top ten carry about 2.3%. The receptor was derived from an adult with an advanced solid tumor such as melanoma, head and neck, liver or kidney cancer. Sequencing used CD4+ or CD8+ T cells sorted from blood, obtained in a trial of the OX40 agonist ivuxolimab. This chain joins TRBV2 and TRBJ2-5; D is unresolved. CDR3 coding DNA: TGTGCCAGCAGTGATGGGCTACTCCAAGAGACCCAGTACTTC. Its translation: CASSDGLLQETQYF.